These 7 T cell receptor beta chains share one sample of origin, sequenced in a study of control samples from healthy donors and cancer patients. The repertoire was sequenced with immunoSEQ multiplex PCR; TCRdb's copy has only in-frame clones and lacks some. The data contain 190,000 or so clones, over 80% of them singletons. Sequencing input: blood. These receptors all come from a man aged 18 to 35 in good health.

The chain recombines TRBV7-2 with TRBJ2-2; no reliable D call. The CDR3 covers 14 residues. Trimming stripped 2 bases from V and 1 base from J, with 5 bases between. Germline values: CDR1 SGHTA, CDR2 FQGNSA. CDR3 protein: CASSLRGNTGELFF. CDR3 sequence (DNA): TGTGCCAGCAGCTTACGAGGGAACACCGGGGAGCTGTTTTTT. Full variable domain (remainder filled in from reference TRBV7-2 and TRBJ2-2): GAGVSQSPSNKVTEKGKDVELRCDPISGHTALYWYRQSLGQGLEFLIYFQGNSAPDKSGLPSDRFSAERTGGSVSTLTIQRTQQEDSAVYLCASSLRGNTGELFFGEGSRLTVL.

The CDR3 DNA follows: TGTGCCAGCACCCTGACTAGCGGGGGATCCAATGAGCAGTTCTTC. This codes for CASTLTSGGSNEQFF. The chain recombines TRBV5-6 with TRBJ2-1; 12 nucleotides match TRBD2. The germline CDR1 and CDR2 sequences are SGHDT and YYEEEE. V was clipped by 6 bases and J by 6 bases; unmatched bases: 7. The CDR3 totals 15 residues.

The CDR3, as DNA: TGTGCCAGCAGCCCCCAGGGGAGGGCAGACACAGATACGCAGTATTTT. Its translation is CASSPQGRADTDTQYF. The chain is built from TRBV2 and TRBJ2-3; TRBD2 might be the D (7 bases). There are 16 residues in the CDR3. The V gene lost 6 bases and the J gene lost 2 bases, with 18 bases spanning the gap. Germline CDR1 reads SNHLY; CDR2 reads FYNNEI. Supplemented by reference TRBV2 and TRBJ2-3, the full variable domain reads EPEVTQTPSHQVTQMGQEVILRCVPISNHLYFYWYRQILGQKVEFLVSFYNNEISEKSEIFDDQFSVERPDGSNFTLKIRSTKLEDSAMYFCASSPQGRADTDTQYFGPGTRLTVL.

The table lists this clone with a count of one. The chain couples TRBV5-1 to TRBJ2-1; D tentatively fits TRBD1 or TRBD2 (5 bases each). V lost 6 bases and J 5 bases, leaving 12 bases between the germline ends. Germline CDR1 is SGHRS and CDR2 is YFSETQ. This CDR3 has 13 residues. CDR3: CASKRDADNEQFF. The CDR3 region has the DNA TGCGCCAGCAAACGGGACGCAGACAATGAGCAGTTCTTC.

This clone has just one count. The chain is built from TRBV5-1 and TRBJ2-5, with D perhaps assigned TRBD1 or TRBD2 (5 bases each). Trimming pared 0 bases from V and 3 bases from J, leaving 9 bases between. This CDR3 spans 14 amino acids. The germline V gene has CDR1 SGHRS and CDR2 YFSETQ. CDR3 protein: CASSLGGTEETQYF. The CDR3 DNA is TGCGCCAGCAGCTTGGGTGGGACGGAAGAGACCCAGTACTTC. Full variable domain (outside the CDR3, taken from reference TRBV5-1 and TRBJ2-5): KAGVTQTPRYLIKTRGQQVTLSCSPISGHRSVSWYQQTPGQGLQFLFEYFSETQRNKGNFPGRFSGRQFSNSRSEMNVSTLELGDSALYLCASSLGGTEETQYFGPGTRLLVL.

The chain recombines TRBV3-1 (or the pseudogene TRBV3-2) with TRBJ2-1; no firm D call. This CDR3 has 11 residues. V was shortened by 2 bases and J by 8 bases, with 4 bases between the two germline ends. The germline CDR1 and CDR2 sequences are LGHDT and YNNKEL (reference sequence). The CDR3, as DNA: TGTGCCAGCAGCCAAAGGGATGAGCAGTTCTTC. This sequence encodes CASSQRDEQFF.

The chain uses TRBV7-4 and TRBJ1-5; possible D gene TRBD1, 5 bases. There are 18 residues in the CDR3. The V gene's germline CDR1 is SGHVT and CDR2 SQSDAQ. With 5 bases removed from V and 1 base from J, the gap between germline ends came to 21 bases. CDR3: CASSVVGTYELSNQPQHF. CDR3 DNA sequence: TGTGCCAGCAGCGTAGTTGGGACGTACGAGCTGAGCAATCAGCCCCAGCATTTT.